This T cell receptor beta chain is from a study of blood T cells in healthy people across ages. Through a sample-barcoded 5' primer and a J-beta primer mix, a second PCR was run for roughly 6 to 12 cycles. The template-switch adaptor was a 5' adaptor with 12 random nucleotides. It tagged each cDNA molecule. MiXCR, applied by TCRdb to the 5' RACE reads, yields one record per CDR3 protein. The sample gives about 800,000 distinct CDR3 sequences, about 62% of which show up once; approximately 20% is in the top ten. The ends were cut back, 4 bases at V and 7 bases at J, with 18 bases in the middle. This CDR3 is built from 15 residues. Germline assignment: CDR1 SGHRS and CDR2 YFSETQ. As to this clonotype: Its antigen is currently unknown.

Findings and limits, study-wide: Lack of knowledge of donor CMV status possibly confounded expanded clonotype changes.

J is TRBJ2-1 and V is TRBV5-1, with a tentative D call TRBD1 (6 bases). The TCR comes from a man aged 30 to 45 in good health. Specimen: blood. This CDR3 reads CASSTDPHRENEQFF. CDR3 bases: TGCGCCAGCAGCACCGATCCCCACAGGGAGAATGAGCAGTTCTTC.